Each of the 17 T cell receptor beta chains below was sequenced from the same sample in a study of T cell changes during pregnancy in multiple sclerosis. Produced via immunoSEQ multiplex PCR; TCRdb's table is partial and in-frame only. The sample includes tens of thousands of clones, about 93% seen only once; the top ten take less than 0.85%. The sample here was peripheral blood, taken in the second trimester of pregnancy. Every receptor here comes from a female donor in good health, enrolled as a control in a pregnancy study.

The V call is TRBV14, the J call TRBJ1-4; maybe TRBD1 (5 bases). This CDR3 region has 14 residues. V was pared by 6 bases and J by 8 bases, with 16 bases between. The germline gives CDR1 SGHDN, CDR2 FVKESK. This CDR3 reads CASRSSGSYEKLFF. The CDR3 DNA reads TGTGCCAGCAGGTCCTCAGGGTCTTACGAAAAACTGTTTTTT.

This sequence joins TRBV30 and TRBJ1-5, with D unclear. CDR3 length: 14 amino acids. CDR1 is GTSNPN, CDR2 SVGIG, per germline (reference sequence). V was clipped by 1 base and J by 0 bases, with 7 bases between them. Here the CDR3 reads CAWSEHFSNQPQHF. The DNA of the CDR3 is TGTGCCTGGAGTGAACATTTTAGCAATCAGCCCCAGCATTTT.

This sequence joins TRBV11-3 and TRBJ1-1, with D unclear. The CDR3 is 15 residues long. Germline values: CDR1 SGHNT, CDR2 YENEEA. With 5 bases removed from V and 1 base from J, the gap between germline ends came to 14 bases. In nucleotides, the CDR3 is TGTGCCAGCAGCCTTAACCTTCGACAGAACACTGAAGCTTTCTTT. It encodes CASSLNLRQNTEAFF.

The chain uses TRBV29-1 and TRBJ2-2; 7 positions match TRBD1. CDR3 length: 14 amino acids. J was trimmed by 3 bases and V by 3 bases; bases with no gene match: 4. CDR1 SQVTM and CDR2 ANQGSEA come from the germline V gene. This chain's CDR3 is CSVEWDSHTGELFF. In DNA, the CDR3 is TGCAGCGTTGAGTGGGACAGCCACACCGGGGAGCTGTTTTTT.

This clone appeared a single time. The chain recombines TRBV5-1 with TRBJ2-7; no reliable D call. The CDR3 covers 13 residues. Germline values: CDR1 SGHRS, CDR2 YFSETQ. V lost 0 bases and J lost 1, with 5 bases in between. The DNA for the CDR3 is TGCGCCAGCAGCTTGGCAGAATCCTACGAGCAGTACTTC. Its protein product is CASSLAESYEQYF.

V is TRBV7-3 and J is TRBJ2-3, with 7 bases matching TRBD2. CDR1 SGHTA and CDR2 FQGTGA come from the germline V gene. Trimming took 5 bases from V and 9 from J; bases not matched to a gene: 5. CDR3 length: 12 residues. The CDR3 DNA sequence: TGTGCCAGCAGCCGCGGGGGAGAGACGCAGTATTTT. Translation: CASSRGGETQYF.

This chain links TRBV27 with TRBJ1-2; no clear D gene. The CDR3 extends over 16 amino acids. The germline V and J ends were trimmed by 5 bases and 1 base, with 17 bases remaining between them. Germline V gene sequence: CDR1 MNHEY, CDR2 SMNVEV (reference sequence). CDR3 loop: CASSPERVARNYGYTF. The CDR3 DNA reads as TGTGCCAGCAGTCCAGAGCGGGTGGCTCGTAACTATGGCTACACCTTC.

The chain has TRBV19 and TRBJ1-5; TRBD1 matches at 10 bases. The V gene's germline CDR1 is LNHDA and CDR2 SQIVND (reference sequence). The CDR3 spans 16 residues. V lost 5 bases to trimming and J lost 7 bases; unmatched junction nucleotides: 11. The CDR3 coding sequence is TGTGCCAGTAGTCTCTCCGGGACAGGGGAAAAGCAGCCCCAGCATTTT. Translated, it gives CASSLSGTGEKQPQHF. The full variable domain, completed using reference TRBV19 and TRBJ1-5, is DGGITQSPKYLFRKEGQNVTLSCEQNLNHDAMYWYRQDPGQGLRLIYYSQIVNDFQKGDIAEGYSVSREKKESFPLTVTSAQKNPTAFYLCASSLSGTGEKQPQHFGDGTRLSIL.

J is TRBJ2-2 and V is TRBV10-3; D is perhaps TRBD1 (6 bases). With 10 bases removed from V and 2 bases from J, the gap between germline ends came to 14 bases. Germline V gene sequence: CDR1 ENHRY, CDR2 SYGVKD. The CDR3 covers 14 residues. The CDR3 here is CASSGQINTGELFF. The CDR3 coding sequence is TGTGCCAGTTCAGGACAGATCAACACCGGGGAGCTGTTTTTT.

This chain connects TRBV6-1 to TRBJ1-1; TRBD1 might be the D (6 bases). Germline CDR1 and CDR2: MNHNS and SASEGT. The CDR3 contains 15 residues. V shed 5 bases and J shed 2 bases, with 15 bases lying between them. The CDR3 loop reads CASSFATGGNTEAFF. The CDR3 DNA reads TGTGCCAGCAGTTTCGCGACAGGAGGAAACACTGAAGCTTTCTTT.

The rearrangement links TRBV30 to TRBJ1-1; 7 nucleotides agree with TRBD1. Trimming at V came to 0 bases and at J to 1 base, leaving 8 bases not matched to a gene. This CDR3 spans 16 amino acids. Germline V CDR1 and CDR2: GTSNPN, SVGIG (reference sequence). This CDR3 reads CAWSVPYRGWNTEAFF. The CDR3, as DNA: TGTGCCTGGAGTGTCCCGTACAGGGGATGGAACACTGAAGCTTTCTTT.

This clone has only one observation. CDR3: CASSEALPGKTQYF. The CDR3 DNA sequence: TGTGCCAGCAGTGAAGCGCTTCCGGGGAAGACCCAGTACTTC. The rearrangement links TRBV2 to TRBJ2-5, with a weak D call TRBD2 (5 bases). The CDR3 extends over 14 amino acids. V lost 0 bases to trimming and J lost 6 bases, with 11 bases between them. CDR1 is SNHLY, CDR2 FYNNEI, per germline.

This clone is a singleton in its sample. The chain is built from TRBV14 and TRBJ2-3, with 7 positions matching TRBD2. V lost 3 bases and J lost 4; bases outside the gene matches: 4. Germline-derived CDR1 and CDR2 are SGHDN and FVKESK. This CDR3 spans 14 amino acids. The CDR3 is CASSHATSADTQYF. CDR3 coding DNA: TGTGCCAGCAGCCATGCCACTAGCGCAGATACGCAGTATTTT.

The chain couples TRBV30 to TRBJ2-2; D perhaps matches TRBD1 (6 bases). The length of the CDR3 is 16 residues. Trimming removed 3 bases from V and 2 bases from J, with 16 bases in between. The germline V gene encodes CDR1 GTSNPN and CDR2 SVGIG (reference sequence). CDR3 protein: CAWRAQGRGNTGELFF. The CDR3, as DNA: TGTGCCTGGAGGGCCCAGGGCAGGGGAAACACCGGGGAGCTGTTTTTT.

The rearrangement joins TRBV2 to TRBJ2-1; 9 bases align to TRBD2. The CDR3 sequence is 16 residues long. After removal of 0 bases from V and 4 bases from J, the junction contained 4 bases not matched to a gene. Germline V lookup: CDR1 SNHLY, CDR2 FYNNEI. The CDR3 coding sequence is TGTGCCAGCAGTGAAGCCAGCGGGGGGAATTACAATGAGCAGTTCTTC. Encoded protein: CASSEASGGNYNEQFF.

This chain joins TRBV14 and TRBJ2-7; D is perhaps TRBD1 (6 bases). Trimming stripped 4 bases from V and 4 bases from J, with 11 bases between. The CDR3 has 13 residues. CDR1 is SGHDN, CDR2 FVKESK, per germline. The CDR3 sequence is CASSPRTVYEQYF. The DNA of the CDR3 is TGTGCCAGCAGCCCCCGGACAGTATACGAGCAGTACTTC.

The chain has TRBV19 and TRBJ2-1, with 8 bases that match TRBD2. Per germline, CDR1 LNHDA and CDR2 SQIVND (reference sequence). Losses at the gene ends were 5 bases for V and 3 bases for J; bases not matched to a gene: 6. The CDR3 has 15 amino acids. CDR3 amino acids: CASSPVAGHYNEQFF. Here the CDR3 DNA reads TGTGCCAGTAGTCCAGTAGCGGGGCACTACAATGAGCAGTTCTTC.